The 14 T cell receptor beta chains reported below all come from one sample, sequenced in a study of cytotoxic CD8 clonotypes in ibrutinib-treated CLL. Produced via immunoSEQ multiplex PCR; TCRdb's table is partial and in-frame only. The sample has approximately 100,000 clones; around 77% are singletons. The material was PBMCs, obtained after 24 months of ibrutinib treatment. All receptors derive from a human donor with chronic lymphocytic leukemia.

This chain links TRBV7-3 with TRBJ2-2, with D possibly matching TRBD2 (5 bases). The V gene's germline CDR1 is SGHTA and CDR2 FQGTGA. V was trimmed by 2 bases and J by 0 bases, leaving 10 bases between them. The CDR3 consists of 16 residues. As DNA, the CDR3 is TGTGCCAGCAGCTTAGAGGGTGCAGCGAACACCGGGGAGCTGTTTTTT. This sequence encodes CASSLEGAANTGELFF.

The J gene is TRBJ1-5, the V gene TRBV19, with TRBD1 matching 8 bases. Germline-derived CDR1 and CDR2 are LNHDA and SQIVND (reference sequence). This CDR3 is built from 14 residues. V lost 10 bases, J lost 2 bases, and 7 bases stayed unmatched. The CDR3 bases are TGTGCCACCGGGGACAGGTCGGGCAATCAGCCCCAGCATTTT. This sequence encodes CATGDRSGNQPQHF.

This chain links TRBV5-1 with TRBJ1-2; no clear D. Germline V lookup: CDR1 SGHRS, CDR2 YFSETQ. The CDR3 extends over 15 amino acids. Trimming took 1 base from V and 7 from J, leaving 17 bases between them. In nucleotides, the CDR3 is TGCGCCAGCAGCTTGTATGGGGATATCGTCGTTGGCTACACCTTC. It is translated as CASSLYGDIVVGYTF.

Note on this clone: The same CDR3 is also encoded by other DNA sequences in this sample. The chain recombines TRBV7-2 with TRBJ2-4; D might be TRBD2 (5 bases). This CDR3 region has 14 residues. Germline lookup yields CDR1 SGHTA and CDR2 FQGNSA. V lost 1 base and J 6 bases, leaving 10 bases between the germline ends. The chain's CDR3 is CASSLGQRLNIQYF. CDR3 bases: TGTGCCAGCAGCTTAGGGCAGCGGCTAAACATTCAGTACTTC.

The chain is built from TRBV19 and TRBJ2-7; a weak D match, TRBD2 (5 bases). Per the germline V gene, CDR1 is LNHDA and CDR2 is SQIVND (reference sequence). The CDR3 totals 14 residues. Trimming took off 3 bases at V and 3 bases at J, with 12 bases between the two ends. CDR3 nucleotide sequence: TGTGCCAGTAGTATCTCTGCCGGGGACTACGAGCAGTACTTC. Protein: CASSISAGDYEQYF.

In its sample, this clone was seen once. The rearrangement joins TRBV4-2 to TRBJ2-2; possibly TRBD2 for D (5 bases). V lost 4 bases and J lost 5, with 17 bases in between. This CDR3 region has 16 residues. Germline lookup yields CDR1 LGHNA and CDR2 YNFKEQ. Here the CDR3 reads CASSRRSLSGTGELFF. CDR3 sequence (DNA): TGTGCCAGCAGCCGGCGTTCCTTGTCGGGGACCGGGGAGCTGTTTTTT.

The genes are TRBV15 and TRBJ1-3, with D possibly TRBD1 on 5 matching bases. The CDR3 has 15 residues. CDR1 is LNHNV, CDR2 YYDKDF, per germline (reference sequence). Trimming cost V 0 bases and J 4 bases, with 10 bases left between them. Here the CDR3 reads CATSREGSGGNTIYF. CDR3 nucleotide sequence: TGTGCCACCAGCAGAGAGGGGTCAGGGGGAAACACCATATATTTT.

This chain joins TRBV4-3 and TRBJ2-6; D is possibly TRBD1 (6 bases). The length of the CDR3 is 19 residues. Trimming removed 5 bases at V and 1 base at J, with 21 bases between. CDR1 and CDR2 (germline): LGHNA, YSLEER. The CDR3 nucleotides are TGCGCCAGCAGCATCGCGCAGATGGACAGCTTATCTGGGGCCAACGTCCTGACTTTC. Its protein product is CASSIAQMDSLSGANVLTF.

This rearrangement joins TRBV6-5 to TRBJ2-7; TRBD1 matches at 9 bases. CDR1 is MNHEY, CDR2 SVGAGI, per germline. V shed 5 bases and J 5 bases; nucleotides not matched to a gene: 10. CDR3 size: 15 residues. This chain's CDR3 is CASSRGTGRINEQYF. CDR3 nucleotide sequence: TGTGCCAGCAGTCGCGGGACAGGGCGTATCAACGAGCAGTACTTC.

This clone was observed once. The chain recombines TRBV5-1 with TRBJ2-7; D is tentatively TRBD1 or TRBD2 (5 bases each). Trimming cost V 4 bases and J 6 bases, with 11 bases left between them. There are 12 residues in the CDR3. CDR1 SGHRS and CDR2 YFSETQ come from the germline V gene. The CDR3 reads CASSVDSGEQYF. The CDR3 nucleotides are TGCGCCAGCAGCGTTGACAGCGGCGAGCAGTACTTC.

CDR3 region: CASTHRWGNGANVLTF. The CDR3 nucleotides read TGTGCCAGCACCCACCGTTGGGGGAATGGGGCCAACGTCCTGACTTTC. The chain has TRBV28 and TRBJ2-6; the D call may be TRBD1 or TRBD2 (5 bases each). CDR1 is MDHEN and CDR2 is SYDVKM in the germline V gene. The length of the CDR3 is 16 residues. Trimming left V 7 bases short and J 3 bases short, with 16 bases between.

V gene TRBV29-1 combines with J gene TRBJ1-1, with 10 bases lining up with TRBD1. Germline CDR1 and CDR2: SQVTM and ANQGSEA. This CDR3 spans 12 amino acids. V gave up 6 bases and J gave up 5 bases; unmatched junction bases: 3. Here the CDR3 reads CSVGQGKTEAFF. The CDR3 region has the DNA TGCAGCGTGGGACAGGGGAAAACTGAAGCTTTCTTT.

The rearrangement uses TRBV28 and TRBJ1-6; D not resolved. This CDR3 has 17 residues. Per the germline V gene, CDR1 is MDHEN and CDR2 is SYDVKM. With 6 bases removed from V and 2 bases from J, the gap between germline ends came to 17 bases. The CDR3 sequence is CASSPLGPETYNSPLHF. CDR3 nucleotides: TGTGCCAGCAGCCCATTGGGCCCTGAAACCTATAATTCACCCCTCCACTTT.

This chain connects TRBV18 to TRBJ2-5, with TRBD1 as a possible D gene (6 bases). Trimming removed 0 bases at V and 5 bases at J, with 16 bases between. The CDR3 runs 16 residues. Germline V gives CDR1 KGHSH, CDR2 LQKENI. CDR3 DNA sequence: TGTGCCAGCTCACCACCTGAACGGTACAGGGCGGAGACCCAGTACTTC. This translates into CASSPPERYRAETQYF.